The 13 T cell receptor beta chains given below trace back to one sample, sequenced in a study of shared clonotypes between healthy human individuals. Only CD45RO-negative cells positively selected for CCR7 counted as naive CD8 cells, so terminally differentiated effector memory CD45RA+ cells were excluded. The method was immunoSEQ multiplex PCR; TCRdb's version includes in-frame clones alone and lacks a portion of them. The sample has about 1,800,000 clones, just under 95% seen once. Sequencing input: naive CD8+ T cells sorted from blood. The receptors come from a man aged 18 to 30 in good health.

This chain connects TRBV15 to TRBJ2-5; D gene unclear. V shed 1 base and J shed 1 base, with 7 bases lying between them. The CDR3 loop spans 14 amino acids. CDR1 LNHNV and CDR2 YYDKDF come from the germline V gene (reference sequence). DNA for the CDR3: TGTGCCACCAGCAGAGCCCTGAGCCAAGAGACCCAGTACTTC. It codes for CATSRALSQETQYF.

The rearrangement links TRBV6-1 to TRBJ2-7; a weak D match, TRBD1 (5 bases). Trimming took 3 bases from V and 3 from J, leaving 9 bases between them. Germline V gives CDR1 MNHNS, CDR2 SASEGT. The CDR3 length is 13 residues. The CDR3 DNA reads TGTGCCAGCAGTGACAGGGCCCTCTACGAGCAGTACTTC. Translation gives CASSDRALYEQYF.

V and J are TRBV28 and TRBJ2-3, with 7 bases matching TRBD1. The CDR3 covers 17 residues. The V gene end was trimmed by 2 bases and the J gene end by 2 bases; junction bases not matched to a gene: 10. Germline-derived CDR1 and CDR2 are MDHEN and SYDVKM. The CDR3 sequence: CASSLRGLLWPTDTQYF. The CDR3 DNA reads TGTGCCAGCAGTTTAAGGGGGCTACTATGGCCCACAGATACGCAGTATTTT.

This clone was seen just once. The sample has other DNA sequences that encode this CDR3 too. The J gene is TRBJ1-4, the V gene TRBV9; TRBD1 aligns across 9 bases. This CDR3 has 15 amino acids. Per germline, CDR1 SGDLS and CDR2 YYNGEE. V shed 2 bases, J shed 4 bases, and the junction held 3 bases outside the gene matches. The CDR3 spells CASSVGGQGNEKLFF. The CDR3 DNA sequence: TGTGCCAGCAGCGTTGGGGGACAGGGTAATGAAAAACTGTTTTTT.

This chain uses TRBV21-1 with TRBJ2-5; the table's D call TRBD1 went unverified against the DNA. TRBV21-1 is a pseudogene segment. The CDR3 length is 13 residues. The CDR3 DNA sequence: TGTGCCAGCAGCAAAGACACCCCGGAGACCCAGTACTTC. Protein sequence: CASSKDTPETQYF.

The chain recombines TRBV6-6 with TRBJ2-2; D unresolved. Germline-derived CDR1 and CDR2 are MNHNY and SVGAGI (reference sequence). CDR3 length: 14 residues. V was pared by 4 bases and J by 0 bases, with 6 bases between. The CDR3 coding sequence is TGTGCCAGCAGTTCAACAGCGAACACCGGGGAGCTGTTTTTT. It yields the protein CASSSTANTGELFF.

V and J are TRBV9 and TRBJ1-6; no definite D call. Germline V lookup: CDR1 SGDLS, CDR2 YYNGEE. Trimming removed 0 bases at V and 0 bases at J, with 10 bases between. This CDR3 region has 17 residues. The DNA for the CDR3 is TGTGCCAGCAGCGTAGGAATGGCGAGCTCCTATAATTCACCCCTCCACTTT. This codes for CASSVGMASSYNSPLHF.

Comments on this clone: The same CDR3 is also encoded by other DNA sequences in this sample. V usage is TRBV27 and J usage is TRBJ1-5; D may be TRBD1 (5 bases). This CDR3 region has 14 residues. V shed 0 bases and J shed 6 bases, with 9 bases lying between them. CDR1 and CDR2 from the germline V gene are MNHEY and SMNVEV (reference sequence). The CDR3 DNA is TGTGCCAGCAGTTTATCAGGGGTGGGTCAGCCCCAGCATTTT. Its protein is CASSLSGVGQPQHF.

This clone appeared a single time. Other DNA sequences in the sample encode the same CDR3. The V and J genes are TRBV7-9 and TRBJ2-7, with 10 nucleotides matching TRBD1. V gave up 3 bases and J gave up 4 bases; unmatched junction bases: 3. From germline, CDR1 is SEHNR and CDR2 FQNEAQ (reference sequence). The CDR3 length is 14 residues. The CDR3 is CASSFSGQGYEQYF. CDR3 in DNA: TGTGCCAGCAGCTTCTCGGGACAGGGGTACGAGCAGTACTTC.

V usage is TRBV11-3 and J usage is TRBJ2-7; 7 positions agree with TRBD1. Germline CDR1 SGHNT, CDR2 YENEEA. V was pared by 5 bases and J by 5 bases, with 6 bases of the junction left unmatched. This CDR3 contains 13 residues. This CDR3 is CASSKNDRDEQYF. The CDR3 DNA reads TGTGCCAGCAGCAAAAACGACAGGGACGAGCAGTACTTC.

V and J are TRBV5-4 and TRBJ1-2; D remains ambiguous. Trimming cost V 4 bases and J 6 bases, with 13 bases left between them. The CDR3 is 13 amino acids. Germline lookup yields CDR1 SGHNT and CDR2 YYREEE (reference sequence). CDR3 sequence reads: CASSIVKGDGYTF. CDR3 nucleotide sequence: TGTGCCAGCAGCATCGTCAAGGGAGATGGCTACACCTTC.

This chain links TRBV19 with TRBJ2-5; 7 bases map to TRBD1. The CDR3 sequence is 16 residues long. V trimming: 5 bases; J trimming: 1 base; junction bases outside the gene matches: 10. CDR1 LNHDA and CDR2 SQIVND come from the germline V gene (reference sequence). In nucleotides, the CDR3 is TGTGCCAGTAGTCCGAGGGGGACAGTCTTCCAAGAGACCCAGTACTTC. It yields the protein CASSPRGTVFQETQYF. Combining the CDR3 with reference TRBV19 and TRBJ2-5 gives the whole variable domain DGGITQSPKYLFRKEGQNVTLSCEQNLNHDAMYWYRQDPGQGLRLIYYSQIVNDFQKGDIAEGYSVSREKKESFPLTVTSAQKNPTAFYLCASSPRGTVFQETQYFGPGTRLLVL.

The CDR3 DNA reads as TGTGCCAGCAGCGAGGGACTAGCATCCTACGAGCAGTACTTC. Residues: CASSEGLASYEQYF. This chain uses TRBV9 with TRBJ2-7; TRBD2 matches at 9 bases. Germline V gene data show CDR1 as SGDLS and CDR2 as YYNGEE. This CDR3 has 14 residues. Trimming took 3 bases from V and 1 from J; bases not matched to a gene: 2.